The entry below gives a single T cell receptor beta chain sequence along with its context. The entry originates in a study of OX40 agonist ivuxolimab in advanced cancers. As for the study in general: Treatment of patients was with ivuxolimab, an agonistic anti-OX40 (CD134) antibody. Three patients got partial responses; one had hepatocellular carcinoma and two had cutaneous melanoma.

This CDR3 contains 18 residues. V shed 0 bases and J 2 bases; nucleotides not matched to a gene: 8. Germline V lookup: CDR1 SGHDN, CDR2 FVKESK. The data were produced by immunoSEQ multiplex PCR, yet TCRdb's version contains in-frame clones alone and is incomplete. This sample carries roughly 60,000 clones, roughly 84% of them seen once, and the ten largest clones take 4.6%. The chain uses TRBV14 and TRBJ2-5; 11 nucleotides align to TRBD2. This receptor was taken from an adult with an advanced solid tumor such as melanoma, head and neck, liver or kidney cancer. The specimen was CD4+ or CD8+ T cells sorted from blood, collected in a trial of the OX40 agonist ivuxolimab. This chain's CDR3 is CASSQDLYPSGGQETQYF. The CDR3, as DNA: TGTGCCAGCAGCCAAGATCTATATCCTAGCGGGGGGCAAGAGACCCAGTACTTC. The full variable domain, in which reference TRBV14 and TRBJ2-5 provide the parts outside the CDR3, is EAGVTQFPSHSVIEKGQTVTLRCDPISGHDNLYWYRRVMGKEIKFLLHFVKESKQDESGMPNNRFLAERTGGTYSTLKVQPAELEDSGVYFCASSQDLYPSGGQETQYFGPGTRLLVL.